The 27 T cell receptor beta chains below all came from one sample that was sequenced in a study of shared clonotypes between healthy human individuals. Using immunoSEQ multiplex PCR, the repertoire was profiled, and TCRdb retains in-frame clones only, with some absent. The sample yields around 980,000 clones, around three quarters seen once. Sequenced sample: memory CD4+ T cells from PBMCs. Sample subset: CD45RA-negative fraction. The receptors come from a man between 18 and 29 years old in good health. Some clones in this sample may be carry-over from other donors' samples.

This clone came up a few times. The chain joins TRBV11-3 to TRBJ2-5; D possibly uses TRBD1 or TRBD2 (5 bases each). The CDR3 covers 15 residues. Trimming removed 5 bases at V and 4 bases at J, with 17 bases between. Germline loops: CDR1 SGHNT, CDR2 YENEEA. The CDR3 spells CASSPQGRSAETQYF. CDR3 bases: TGTGCCAGCAGCCCCCAGGGACGGTCGGCAGAGACCCAGTACTTC.

In its sample, this clone was seen a few times. The chain joins TRBV9 to TRBJ2-2; no definite D call. The CDR3 extends over 15 amino acids. Germline V gene data show CDR1 as SGDLS and CDR2 as YYNGEE. With 0 bases removed from V and 6 bases from J, the gap between germline ends came to 12 bases. The CDR3 bases are TGTGCCAGCAGCGTAGTACCCGGTGGTGCCGGGGAGCTGTTTTTT. It specifies CASSVVPGGAGELFF.

The chain recombines TRBV7-9 with TRBJ2-1, with 9 bases that match TRBD1. Germline lookup yields CDR1 SEHNR and CDR2 FQNEAQ (reference sequence). V lost 7 bases, J lost 5 bases, and 3 bases stayed unmatched. This CDR3 is built from 13 residues. Written as DNA, the CDR3 is TGTGCCAGCACCGGACAGGGGAACAATGAGCAGTTCTTC. Translation: CASTGQGNNEQFF.

The chain employs TRBV7-3 and TRBJ2-7; D remains unclear. The CDR3 length is 13 residues. Trimming pared 3 bases from V and 0 bases from J, leaving 6 bases between. Germline assignment: CDR1 SGHTA and CDR2 FQGTGA. The chain's CDR3 is CASSFGPSYEQYF. The CDR3 DNA reads as TGTGCCAGCAGCTTCGGCCCCTCCTACGAGCAGTACTTC.

The chain employs TRBV5-4 and TRBJ1-3; D is perhaps TRBD1 (6 bases). This CDR3 comprises 14 residues. The V and J ends lost 3 bases and 4 bases respectively, with 11 bases between them. Germline assignment: CDR1 SGHNT and CDR2 YYREEE (reference sequence). The CDR3 here is CASSSRDKGNTIYF. CDR3 nucleotide sequence: TGTGCCAGCAGCTCGCGGGACAAAGGAAACACCATATATTTT.

This chain connects TRBV2 to TRBJ2-5; 7 positions match TRBD2. Germline V CDR1 and CDR2: SNHLY, FYNNEI. After removal of 6 bases from V and 4 bases from J, the junction contained 8 bases not matched to a gene. The CDR3 consists of 14 residues. The CDR3, as DNA: TGTGCCAGCAGCCTAGGACTAGTCGGAGAGACCCAGTACTTC. The encoded protein is CASSLGLVGETQYF.

V usage is TRBV7-9 and J usage is TRBJ2-2, with D possibly TRBD1 on 5 matching bases. CDR1 and CDR2 from the germline V gene are SEHNR and FQNEAQ (reference sequence). Trimming took off 5 bases at V and 6 bases at J, with 10 bases between the two ends. The CDR3 is 13 residues long. For the CDR3, the DNA is TGTGCCAGCAGCCACGACAGCGCCGGGGAGCTGTTTTTT. Translating gives CASSHDSAGELFF.

CDR3 sequence reads: CASSPKAGTGTRNYGYTF. For the CDR3, the DNA is TGTGCCAGTAGTCCTAAGGCCGGGACAGGTACTCGGAACTATGGCTACACCTTC. The chain joins TRBV19 to TRBJ1-2; TRBD1 aligns across 8 bases. The ends lost 5 bases at V and 2 bases at J; junction bases unmatched: 16. This CDR3 is 18 amino acids long. Germline-derived CDR1 and CDR2 are LNHDA and SQIVND (reference sequence).

The chain links TRBV7-3 to TRBJ1-4; maybe TRBD1 (6 bases). The length of the CDR3 is 14 residues. The germline V and J ends were trimmed by 5 bases and 6 bases, with 13 bases remaining between them. Germline V gives CDR1 SGHTA, CDR2 FQGTGA. The CDR3 loop reads CASSPTGRDEKLFF. CDR3 sequence (DNA): TGTGCCAGCAGCCCCACAGGGAGGGATGAAAAACTGTTTTTT.

The chain joins TRBV5-1 to TRBJ2-7; TRBD1 aligns across 9 bases. The V and J ends lost 7 bases and 5 bases, in that order; junction bases with no gene match: 13. CDR1 and CDR2 (germline): SGHRS, YFSETQ. This CDR3 comprises 15 residues. The CDR3 loop reads CASSLFEDRGNEQYF. The CDR3 DNA follows: TGCGCCAGCTCATTATTCGAGGACAGGGGCAACGAGCAGTACTTC.

The V call is TRBV11-2, the J call TRBJ2-1; no definite D call. Germline lookup yields CDR1 SGHAT and CDR2 FQNNGV. The CDR3 totals 14 residues. With 2 bases removed from V and 3 bases from J, the gap between germline ends came to 8 bases. CDR3 bases: TGTGCCAGCAGCTTACAAGACCTCTACAATGAGCAGTTCTTC. It is translated as CASSLQDLYNEQFF.

The J gene is TRBJ1-3, the V gene TRBV7-9; D is ambiguous. Germline V gene data show CDR1 as SEHNR and CDR2 as FQNEAQ (reference sequence). CDR3 length: 14 amino acids. V dropped 3 bases and J dropped 2 bases, with 8 bases sitting between them. The CDR3 protein is CASSFGRTGNTIYF. CDR3 DNA sequence: TGTGCCAGCAGCTTCGGGAGGACTGGAAACACCATATATTTT.

This chain links TRBV18 with TRBJ2-1; 10 nucleotides line up with TRBD1. This CDR3 has 17 residues. The germline V gene encodes CDR1 KGHSH and CDR2 LQKENI. V dropped 2 bases and J dropped 0; count of bases not matched to a gene: 4. This CDR3 is CASSPNGQGGSYNEQFF. CDR3 nucleotides: TGTGCCAGCTCACCAAATGGACAGGGGGGCTCCTACAATGAGCAGTTCTTC.

This rearrangement joins TRBV28 to TRBJ2-3, with 11 bases aligning to TRBD1. The CDR3 runs to 15 residues. Per germline, CDR1 MDHEN and CDR2 SYDVKM. The V and J ends lost 6 bases and 4 bases, in that order; junction bases with no gene match: 6. This chain's CDR3 is CASRPPGQGADTQYF. The CDR3 region has the DNA TGTGCCAGCAGACCACCGGGACAGGGGGCAGATACGCAGTATTTT.

The V call is TRBV4-2, the J call TRBJ1-2; D is possibly TRBD1 (6 bases). Germline V CDR1 and CDR2: LGHNA, YNFKEQ. There are 16 residues in the CDR3. V lost 0 bases and J lost 4, with 15 bases in between. This CDR3 is CASSQEPGAAFYGYTF. In DNA, the CDR3 is TGTGCCAGCAGCCAAGAGCCGGGGGCCGCGTTCTATGGCTACACCTTC.

Remarks on this clone: This may come from a read error, since a much larger clone is one base off. The final CDR3 position lacks the conserved phenylalanine or tryptophan, pointing to a likely read error. V is TRBV28 and J is TRBJ1-1, with 11 bases lining up with TRBD1. The CDR3 extends over 13 amino acids. Germline V gives CDR1 MDHEN, CDR2 SYDVKM. Trimming removed 3 bases from V and 10 bases from J; junction bases left unmatched: 4. This CDR3 reads CASSLMGTGGAFS. CDR3 DNA sequence: TGTGCCAGCAGTTTGATGGGGACAGGGGGAGCTTTCTCT.

The chain combines TRBV28 with TRBJ2-3; 8 nucleotides agree with TRBD1. The CDR3 is made up of 15 amino acids. J lost 6 bases, V lost 4 bases, and 9 bases had no gene match. Germline CDR1 reads MDHEN; CDR2 reads SYDVKM. In nucleotides, the CDR3 is TGTGCCAGCAGTTGGACAGGGCGAGTCGAGGATACGCAGTATTTT. Its translation is CASSWTGRVEDTQYF.

The chain has TRBV29-1 and TRBJ2-2, with D perhaps TRBD2 (5 bases). Trimming stripped 7 bases from V and 3 bases from J, with 9 bases between. The CDR3 spans 12 residues. The V gene's germline CDR1 is SQVTM and CDR2 ANQGSEA. CDR3 loop: CSGGSDTGELFF. CDR3 coding DNA: TGCAGCGGGGGTAGCGACACCGGGGAGCTGTTTTTT.

The rearrangement links TRBV5-1 to TRBJ1-2; weak D call: TRBD1 (6 bases). From germline, CDR1 is SGHRS and CDR2 YFSETQ. The CDR3 totals 16 residues. Trimming left V 0 bases short and J 2 bases short, with 14 bases between. CDR3: CASSLESLDSNYGYTF. CDR3 nucleotide sequence: TGCGCCAGCAGCTTGGAATCTCTGGACAGCAACTATGGCTACACCTTC.

V is TRBV6-5 and J is TRBJ1-1; 7 bases map to TRBD1. This CDR3 spans 13 amino acids. Germline V lookup: CDR1 MNHEY, CDR2 SVGAGI. The trim removed 6 bases at V and 4 bases at J, leaving 5 bases unmatched. Written as DNA, the CDR3 is TGTGCCAGCAGGGGGGGACAGACCACTGAAGCTTTCTTT. Translation gives CASRGGQTTEAFF.

On this clone itself: The likely explanation is a read error, given a far larger clone one base away. The sample holds other DNA sequences that translate to the same CDR3. V usage is TRBV9 and J usage is TRBJ2-7; TRBD1 matches 7 bases. CDR1 and CDR2 (germline): SGDLS, YYNGEE. V shed 2 bases, J shed 3 bases, and the junction held 5 bases outside the gene matches. The CDR3 covers 14 residues. The CDR3 spells CASSVGDRGYEQYF. CDR3 bases: TGTGCCAGCAGCGTTGGGGACAGAGGCTACGAGCAGTACTTC.

The gene calls are TRBV5-4 and TRBJ1-5; D is ambiguous. This CDR3 has 12 amino acids. The germline V and J ends were trimmed by 2 bases and 6 bases, with 6 bases remaining between them. CDR1 and CDR2 from the germline V gene are SGHNT and YYREEE (reference sequence). The CDR3 coding sequence is TGTGCCAGCAGCTTATTGGGTCAGCCCCAGCATTTT. Encoded protein: CASSLLGQPQHF.

The rearrangement uses TRBV7-9 and TRBJ2-2; no definite D call. The CDR3 is 15 amino acids. Germline-derived CDR1 and CDR2 are SEHNR and FQNEAQ (reference sequence). Trimming cost V 3 bases and J 0 bases, with 8 bases left between them. The CDR3 loop is CASSFLGSNTGELFF. CDR3 bases: TGTGCCAGCAGCTTCTTGGGATCGAACACCGGGGAGCTGTTTTTT.

The chain uses TRBV28 and TRBJ2-7; the match to TRBD1 covers 8 bases. The germline gives CDR1 MDHEN, CDR2 SYDVKM. The V gene end was trimmed by 5 bases and the J gene end by 6 bases; junction bases not matched to a gene: 15. The CDR3 is made up of 16 amino acids. CDR3 in DNA: TGTGCCAGCAGTCTCCCAGGGGGCGCAGGACCTTCCGAGCAGTACTTC. Translation gives CASSLPGGAGPSEQYF.

The chain joins TRBV11-3 to TRBJ2-3, with 7 bases that match TRBD2. This CDR3 is 15 amino acids long. Germline V gives CDR1 SGHNT, CDR2 YENEEA. The trim removed 8 bases at V and 6 bases at J, leaving 14 bases unmatched. The CDR3 sequence: CASRWTGRAIDTQYF. DNA of the CDR3: TGTGCCAGCCGTTGGACGGGGAGGGCCATCGATACGCAGTATTTT.

This clone was counted a single time. The rearrangement joins TRBV6-1 to TRBJ2-1; 10 bases are a match to TRBD2. The V and J ends lost 6 bases and 5 bases, in that order; junction bases with no gene match: 7. Germline V lookup: CDR1 MNHNS, CDR2 SASEGT. This CDR3 spans 15 amino acids. CDR3 sequence (DNA): TGTGCCAGCAGCCGAGCGGGAGGGCTGAACAATGAGCAGTTCTTC. This gives the protein CASSRAGGLNNEQFF.

Only one count was recorded for this clone. The J gene is TRBJ2-5, the V gene TRBV18, with TRBD2 matching 9 bases. CDR1 is KGHSH, CDR2 LQKENI, per germline. The CDR3 covers 20 residues. Trimming took 4 bases from V and 2 from J; bases not matched to a gene: 20. The CDR3 DNA reads as TGTGCCAGCTCACTAGCGGACAGCGACGACCTGACTAGCGGACAAGAGACCCAGTACTTC. Amino acids: CASSLADSDDLTSGQETQYF.